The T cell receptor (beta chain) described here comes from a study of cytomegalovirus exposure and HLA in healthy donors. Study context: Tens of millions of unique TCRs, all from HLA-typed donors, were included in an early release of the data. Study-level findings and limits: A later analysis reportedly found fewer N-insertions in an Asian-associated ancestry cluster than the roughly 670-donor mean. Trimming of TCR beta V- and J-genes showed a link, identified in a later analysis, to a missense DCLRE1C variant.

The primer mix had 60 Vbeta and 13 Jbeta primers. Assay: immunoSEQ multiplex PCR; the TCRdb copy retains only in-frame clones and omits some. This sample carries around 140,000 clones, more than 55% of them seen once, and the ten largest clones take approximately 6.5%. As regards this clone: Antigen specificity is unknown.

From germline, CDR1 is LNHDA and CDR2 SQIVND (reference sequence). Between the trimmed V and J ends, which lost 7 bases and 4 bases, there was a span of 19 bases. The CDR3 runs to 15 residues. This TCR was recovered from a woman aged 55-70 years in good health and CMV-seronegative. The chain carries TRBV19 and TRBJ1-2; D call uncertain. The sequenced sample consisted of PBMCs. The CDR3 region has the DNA TGTGCCAGTACCCCCCAGGAGGGTTCGAGCTATGGCTACACCTTC. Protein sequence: CASTPQEGSSYGYTF. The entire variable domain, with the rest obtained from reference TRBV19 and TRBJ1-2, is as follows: DGGITQSPKYLFRKEGQNVTLSCEQNLNHDAMYWYRQDPGQGLRLIYYSQIVNDFQKGDIAEGYSVSREKKESFPLTVTSAQKNPTAFYLCASTPQEGSSYGYTFGSGTRLTVV.